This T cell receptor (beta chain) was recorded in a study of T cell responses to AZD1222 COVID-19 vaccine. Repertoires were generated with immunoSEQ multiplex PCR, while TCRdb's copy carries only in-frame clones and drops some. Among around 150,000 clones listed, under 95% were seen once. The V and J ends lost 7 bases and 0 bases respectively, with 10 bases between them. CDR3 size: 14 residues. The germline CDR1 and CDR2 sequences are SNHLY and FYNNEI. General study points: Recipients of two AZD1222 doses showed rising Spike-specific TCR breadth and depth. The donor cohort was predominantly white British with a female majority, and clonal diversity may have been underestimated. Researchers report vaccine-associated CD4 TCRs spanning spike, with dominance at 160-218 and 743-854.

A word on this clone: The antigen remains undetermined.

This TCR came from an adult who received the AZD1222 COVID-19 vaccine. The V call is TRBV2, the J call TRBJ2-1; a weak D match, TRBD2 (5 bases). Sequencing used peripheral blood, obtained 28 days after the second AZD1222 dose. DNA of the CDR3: TGTGCCAGCAAGGGAGCGAGCTCCTACAATGAGCAGTTCTTC. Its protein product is CASKGASSYNEQFF.